Listed here are 14 T cell receptor beta chains from one sample, sequenced in a study of CD8+CD57+ T cells in acquired aplastic anemia. Sequencing was done on patients that had shown CD8+CD57+ cell expansion by flow cytometry. Genomic DNA, serving as template, underwent TCR beta VDJ and CDR3 profiling. TCRdb recomputed calls from the reads with MiXCR, one row per CDR3 protein. Of around 180,000 distinct CDR3 sequences detected, around 50% appear once; the ten largest clones hold 13%. Sequenced material: sorted CD4+, CD8+, or CD8+CD57+ T cells (not recorded which) from PBMCs. Receptors originate from a human donor with aplastic anemia.

With respect to this clonotype: This may stem from a read error, because a much larger clone lies one nucleotide away. The chain links TRBV5-5 to TRBJ2-3, with D perhaps assigned TRBD1 or TRBD2 (5 bases each). V gave up 3 bases and J gave up 2 bases, with 10 bases separating them. Per the germline V gene, CDR1 is SGHKS and CDR2 is YYEKEE (reference sequence). CDR3 length: 14 residues. CDR3 nucleotide sequence: TGTGCCAGCAGCTCCCGGGACGTCACAGATACGCAGTATTTT. Its translation is CASSSRDVTDTQYF.

This clonotype appeared many times. This chain connects TRBV5-1 to TRBJ2-1, with 11 bases fitting TRBD1. The J segment lost 6 bases and the V segment lost 4 bases, leaving 6 bases of the junction unmatched. Germline V gene lookup returns CDR1 SGHRS and CDR2 YFSETQ. The CDR3 runs 15 residues. The CDR3 nucleotides read TGCGCCAGCAGCACACCGGACAGGGGGCTCAATGAGCAGTTCTTC. Protein product: CASSTPDRGLNEQFF.

J is TRBJ1-5 and V is TRBV27; D is unclear. Trimming removed 2 bases from V and 1 base from J, with 6 bases in between. In germline, CDR1 is MNHEY, CDR2 SMNVEV (reference sequence). The CDR3 extends over 14 amino acids. CDR3 loop: CASSLGRSNQPQHF. The CDR3 DNA sequence: TGTGCCAGCAGTTTAGGACGGAGCAATCAGCCCCAGCATTTT.

This clonotype has at least ten counts. The gene calls are TRBV20-1 and TRBJ2-7; unclear D gene. Germline V lookup: CDR1 DFQATT, CDR2 SNEGSKA (reference sequence). Trimming shortened V by 1 base and J by 11 bases, and 15 bases separated the two germline ends. CDR3 size: 12 residues. The CDR3 here is CSARARTSSEYF. In DNA, the CDR3 is TGCAGTGCTAGAGCGAGAACCTCGTCGGAGTACTTC.

This clonotype came up once. This sequence joins TRBV5-8 and TRBJ1-2; no clear D gene. CDR1 is SGHTS and CDR2 is YDEGEE in the germline V gene. The CDR3 consists of 13 residues. Trimming pared 2 bases from V and 5 bases from J, leaving 10 bases between. Here the CDR3 reads CASSLDTDYGYTF. The CDR3 coding sequence is TGTGCCAGCAGCTTAGACACCGATTATGGCTACACCTTC.

This rearrangement joins TRBV7-3 to TRBJ2-7, with 7 bases that match TRBD2. Trimming cost V 0 bases and J 3 bases; bases outside gene matches: 8. The CDR3 has 16 residues. Looked up from germline, CDR1 is SGHTA and CDR2 is FQGTGA. The DNA of the CDR3 is TGTGCCAGCAGCTTAACCGGCCAGGGAGGGTTCTACGAGCAGTACTTC. Translated: CASSLTGQGGFYEQYF.

J is TRBJ2-5 and V is TRBV29-1; TRBD1 aligns across 8 bases. This CDR3 region has 13 residues. V gave up 6 bases and J gave up 3 bases; unmatched junction bases: 6. The V gene's germline CDR1 is SQVTM and CDR2 ANQGSEA. CDR3 in DNA: TGCAGCGTCGATCGGGACAGGAAAGAGACCCAGTACTTC. Translating it yields CSVDRDRKETQYF.

The V gene is TRBV2, the J gene TRBJ2-2; D gene ambiguous. V lost 8 bases and J 4 bases, leaving 11 bases between the germline ends. CDR1 is SNHLY, CDR2 FYNNEI, per germline. CDR3 length: 13 amino acids. The CDR3 is CASVSQSTGELFF. Here the CDR3 DNA reads TGTGCCAGCGTTTCCCAGAGCACCGGGGAGCTGTTTTTT.

The rearrangement uses TRBV20-1 and TRBJ1-1, with 7 nucleotides matching TRBD1. Germline CDR1 DFQATT, CDR2 SNEGSKA (reference sequence). Trimming took 8 bases from V and 1 from J; bases not matched to a gene: 7. The CDR3 length is 13 residues. The CDR3 DNA follows: TGCAGTTACGCTAGGACAGGGAACACTGAAGCTTTCTTT. Translation: CSYARTGNTEAFF.

The chain carries TRBV2 and TRBJ2-2; the D is unclear. The CDR3 sequence is 11 residues long. Looked up from germline, CDR1 is SNHLY and CDR2 is FYNNEI. V dropped 7 bases and J dropped 5 bases, with 5 bases sitting between them. The CDR3 loop is CASKVTGELFF. DNA for the CDR3: TGTGCCAGCAAGGTTACCGGGGAGCTGTTTTTT.

This clonotype has a count of ten or more. The rearrangement joins TRBV10-3 to TRBJ2-3; 7 nucleotides match TRBD1. Per germline, CDR1 ENHRY and CDR2 SYGVKD. This CDR3 comprises 14 residues. The J segment lost 4 bases and the V segment lost 0 bases, leaving 1 base of the junction unmatched. The CDR3 here is CAISESRGPDTQYF. In nucleotides, the CDR3 is TGTGCCATCAGTGAGTCGAGGGGGCCAGATACGCAGTATTTT.

The gene calls are TRBV9 and TRBJ2-7, with D perhaps given as TRBD1 or TRBD2 (5 bases each). V lost 5 bases, J lost 4 bases, and 16 bases lay in between. The CDR3 totals 14 residues. Germline V gene lookup returns CDR1 SGDLS and CDR2 YYNGEE. The CDR3 sequence: CASSTGRDVYEQYF. In nucleotides, the CDR3 is TGTGCCAGCAGTACAGGCAGGGACGTTTACGAGCAGTACTTC.

In regard to this clonotype: One end of the junction does not line up with germline, which may come from a read error. J is TRBJ1-5 and V is TRBV19; D remains ambiguous. Germline V gene lookup returns CDR1 LNHDA and CDR2 SQIVND (reference sequence). This CDR3 is 9 amino acids long. The CDR3, as DNA: TGTGTCAGTAGTATAGCGCCAGATTTT. As protein: CVSSIAPDF. The entire variable domain, with the rest obtained from reference TRBV19 and TRBJ1-5, is as follows: DGGITQSPKYLFRKEGQNVTLSCEQNLNHDAMYWYRQDPGQGLRLIYYSQIVNDFQKGDIAEGYSVSREKKESFPLTVTSAQKNPTAFYLCVSSIAPDFGDGTRLSIL.

The table lists this clonotype with a few counts. V gene TRBV2 combines with J gene TRBJ2-2, with 10 bases matching TRBD2. The CDR3 sequence is 15 residues long. CDR1 and CDR2 (germline): SNHLY, FYNNEI. V shed 2 bases and J 4 bases; nucleotides not matched to a gene: 1. The CDR3 is CASSETSGATGELFF. Written as DNA, the CDR3 is TGTGCCAGCAGTGAAACTAGCGGGGCCACCGGGGAGCTGTTTTTT.